This TCR beta chain was sequenced in a study of spatial heterogeneity in lung cancer. TCRdb ran MiXCR on the 5' RACE reads and lists one entry per CDR3 protein. The data contain approximately 44,000 distinct CDR3 sequences, roughly 13% of them seen just once; the ten biggest clones take up 55% to 60%. Time point in this sample: sample taken at primary tumor resection. Trimming shortened V by 5 bases and J by 0 bases, and 11 bases separated the two germline ends. CDR1 and CDR2 from the germline V gene are SGHAT and FQNNGV. This CDR3 spans 15 amino acids. This clonotype has at least ten counts. The chain combines TRBV11-2 with TRBJ1-5; D is undetermined. The input for sequencing was PBMCs, taken at surgery. The sequence came from a male donor with early-stage non-small cell lung cancer. Here the CDR3 reads CASSPLGSSNQPQHF. CDR3 coding DNA: TGTGCCAGCAGCCCTCTTGGGAGTAGCAATCAGCCCCAGCATTTT.